Listed below are T cell receptor beta chains from one sample, sequenced in a study of cytomegalovirus exposure and HLA in healthy donors. Data came from immunoSEQ multiplex PCR; TCRdb stores just in-frame clones and leaves some out. Among about 190,000 clones listed, roughly 73% were seen once. Sequencing was performed on PBMCs. The receptors were gathered from a woman in her 30s in good health and CMV-seropositive. Each CDR3 is given without its conserved first and last residue.

cdr3_aa v_call
ASSTRDSIYEQY TRBV6-6
ATSRDKDSPLH TRBV10-3
ASSLTSGAGVEDTQY TRBV7-3
ASSLSRGLSANEKLF TRBV7-9
SVLPGTGSYGYT TRBV29-1
ASSRRSGDQPQH TRBV6-5
ASSLARGRTEAF TRBV18
ASSLVQGRYNEQF TRBV5-6
ASSQDFMRVLNNEKLF TRBV4-3
ASSTQRQGYTEAF TRBV11-2
ASSSWTGTEQY TRBV7-3
ASSQRLAGNYNEQF TRBV4-3
ASSPPGPDYGYT TRBV7-9
ASSHSGGAMGELF TRBV4-2
ASSLTGTEAF TRBV7-9
ASSLRTGGETQY TRBV27
ASSPIRGRSEQF TRBV4-2
ASSRNTEAF TRBV5-1
ASSVASSGNTIY TRBV9
AWSQGFTGELF TRBV30
ASSPGQVNYGYT TRBV7-2
ASSVDLAGGSDTQY TRBV9
ASVGQPSSLYGYT TRBV6-1
AISPPGAQETQY TRBV10-3
ASKGEKLF TRBV6-1
ASSSTGGRGSPLH TRBV5-1
ASSIRRSNQPQH TRBV19
ASSQDIAGQVQETQY TRBV4-1
ASSPQGRYYNEQF TRBV7-6
ASSLSHGNTEAF TRBV7-2
ASSFGLAVGGGELF TRBV5-1
ASGSMTGYEQY TRBV6-6
ASSLWGRQGATTRGYT TRBV27
AARDRGSEKLF TRBV7-9
ASSPSPEVAGELF TRBV7-3
ASSLGSSGFTDTQY TRBV5-1
ASSYGQDTQY TRBV7-3
SVTGTGTYEQY TRBV29-1
ASSRTALGGYGYT TRBV28
ASSRSGMSGEQF TRBV5-6
ASSSGLAGSTDTQY TRBV5-1
SVSGRTDFPLQETQY TRBV29-1
ASSPETGGSSPLH TRBV18